These 14 T cell receptor beta chains share one sample of origin, sequenced in a study of T cell responses to AZD1222 COVID-19 vaccine. Here immunoSEQ multiplex PCR was the method, and the copy in TCRdb shows in-frame clones only, minus some. The table records 90,000 to 120,000 clones, more than 75% of them present only once. The input for sequencing was peripheral blood, taken on day 0 of AZD1222 vaccination. These receptors were taken from an adult in good health.

The V call is TRBV7-9, the J call TRBJ1-2, with 7 bases fitting TRBD1. The V gene end was trimmed by 5 bases and the J gene end by 4 bases; junction bases not matched to a gene: 7. This CDR3 spans 14 amino acids. In germline, CDR1 is SEHNR, CDR2 FQNEAQ (reference sequence). The CDR3 loop is CASSPRQGTYGYTF. In DNA form, the CDR3 reads TGTGCCAGCAGCCCGAGACAGGGAACCTATGGCTACACCTTC.

This rearrangement joins TRBV3-1 (or the pseudogene TRBV3-2) to TRBJ1-4; 10 nucleotides agree with TRBD1. This CDR3 region has 16 residues. V lost 0 bases, J lost 7 bases, and 5 bases stayed unmatched. Germline CDR1 reads LGHDT; CDR2 reads YNNKEL (reference sequence). The chain's CDR3 is CASSQDLGTGAEKLFF. The DNA for the CDR3 is TGTGCCAGCAGCCAAGATTTGGGGACAGGGGCTGAAAAACTGTTTTTT.

V is TRBV7-9 and J is TRBJ1-1; D uncertain. The V end lost 3 bases, the J end lost 1 base, and 6 bases lay between the germline ends. Germline CDR1 and CDR2: SEHNR and FQNEAQ (reference sequence). The CDR3 totals 13 residues. The CDR3 reads CASSFGRNTEAFF. Here the CDR3 DNA reads TGTGCCAGCAGCTTCGGACGGAACACTGAAGCTTTCTTT.

V usage is TRBV29-1 and J usage is TRBJ2-1; TRBD1 agrees at 8 bases. Trimming at V came to 5 bases and at J to 12 bases, leaving 12 bases not matched to a gene. The CDR3 is made up of 13 amino acids. Germline V gene lookup returns CDR1 SQVTM and CDR2 ANQGSEA. The CDR3 is CSVPDRVRPGQFF. The CDR3 nucleotides read TGCAGCGTTCCGGACAGGGTCAGGCCTGGGCAGTTCTTC.

This chain joins TRBV19 and TRBJ2-2; the D is unclear. There are 15 residues in the CDR3. Trimming pared 3 bases from V and 5 bases from J, leaving 13 bases between. The germline V gene encodes CDR1 LNHDA and CDR2 SQIVND (reference sequence). CDR3 amino acids: CASSIRLGATGELFF. The CDR3 DNA reads as TGTGCCAGTAGTATTCGGTTGGGTGCTACCGGGGAGCTGTTTTTT.

This chain uses TRBV2 with TRBJ1-1; D ambiguous. The length of the CDR3 is 13 residues. The V end was cut by 10 bases, the J end by 2 bases, with 14 bases between. CDR1 is SNHLY and CDR2 is FYNNEI in the germline V gene. The CDR3 here is CAISRRRNTEAFF. CDR3 DNA sequence: TGTGCCATCAGCCGGCGCCGCAACACTGAAGCTTTCTTT.

The chain links TRBV4-1 to TRBJ1-5, with D uncertain. Germline CDR1 is MGHRA and CDR2 is YSYEKL. The length of the CDR3 is 15 residues. Trimming stripped 2 bases from V and 5 bases from J, with 13 bases between. The CDR3 loop reads CASSQRETGYQPQHF. CDR3 in DNA: TGCGCCAGCAGCCAACGGGAGACGGGGTATCAGCCCCAGCATTTT.

V is TRBV5-1 and J is TRBJ2-3, with TRBD1 matching over 8 bases. Losses at the gene ends were 0 bases for V and 2 bases for J; bases not matched to a gene: 2. The CDR3 runs 15 residues. Germline assignment: CDR1 SGHRS and CDR2 YFSETQ. The DNA of the CDR3 is TGCGCCAGCAGCTTGGGCAGGGGGCACACAGATACGCAGTATTTT. This translates into CASSLGRGHTDTQYF.

The chain couples TRBV7-2 to TRBJ2-3, with 7 bases identical to TRBD2. The CDR3 is 16 amino acids. The V gene's germline CDR1 is SGHTA and CDR2 FQGNSA. Germline trimming cut 1 base from V and 6 bases from J; bases unmatched to any gene: 10. DNA for the CDR3: TGTGCCAGCAGCTTAGTCGAGGAAAACGGGGGGGATACGCAGTATTTT. Translated, it gives CASSLVEENGGDTQYF.

This chain connects TRBV9 to TRBJ2-1, with TRBD1 matching over 7 bases. The germline V gene has CDR1 SGDLS and CDR2 YYNGEE. The CDR3 has 15 amino acids. V trimming: 3 bases; J trimming: 4 bases; junction bases outside the gene matches: 7. CDR3 sequence (DNA): TGTGCCAGCAGCGACGCAGGGACAGTATACAATGAGCAGTTCTTC. Amino acid sequence: CASSDAGTVYNEQFF. The whole variable domain, filled in from reference TRBV9 and TRBJ2-1, reads DSGVTQTPKHLITATGQRVTLRCSPRSGDLSVYWYQQSLDQGLQFLIQYYNGEERAKGNILERFSAQQFPDLHSELNLSSLELGDSALYFCASSDAGTVYNEQFFGPGTRLTVL.

This chain connects TRBV3-1 (or the pseudogene TRBV3-2) to TRBJ1-2; D is perhaps TRBD1 (5 bases). Trimming removed 3 bases from V and 4 bases from J, with 15 bases in between. The CDR3 contains 15 residues. CDR1 and CDR2 from the germline V gene are LGHDT and YNNKEL (reference sequence). CDR3 loop: CASSQTDRSGYGYTF. As DNA, the CDR3 is TGTGCCAGCAGCCAGACAGACCGCAGTGGCTATGGCTACACCTTC.

V gene TRBV19 combines with J gene TRBJ2-2; 13 nucleotides line up with TRBD2. Germline trimming cut 4 bases from V and 4 bases from J; bases unmatched to any gene: 9. CDR3 length equals 18 residues. Germline V lookup: CDR1 LNHDA, CDR2 SQIVND (reference sequence). CDR3 nucleotide sequence: TGTGCCAGTAGTAGCTCGGGACTAGCGGGGTGGGGCACCGGGGAGCTGTTTTTT. Amino acid sequence: CASSSSGLAGWGTGELFF.

This clone was observed once. The chain employs TRBV4-2 and TRBJ1-1; D gene ambiguous. The germline CDR1 and CDR2 sequences are LGHNA and YNFKEQ. The CDR3 is made up of 13 amino acids. V lost 4 bases, J lost 3 bases, and 9 bases lay in between. CDR3 bases: TGTGCCAGCAGCCTTCAGGAGGACACTGAAGCTTTCTTT. Translating gives CASSLQEDTEAFF.

The V and J genes are TRBV6-4 and TRBJ1-1; D may be TRBD1 (5 bases). The CDR3 spans 13 residues. V lost 4 bases to trimming and J lost 5 bases, with 11 bases between them. The germline gives CDR1 MRHNA, CDR2 SNTAGT. The CDR3 spells CASSAAGRTEAFF. The CDR3 DNA reads TGTGCCAGCAGTGCGGCAGGGAGAACTGAAGCTTTCTTT.